This T cell receptor beta chain is from a study of shared clonotypes between healthy human individuals. Repertoires were generated with immunoSEQ multiplex PCR, while TCRdb's copy carries only in-frame clones and drops some. This sample has some 2.3 million clones, with roughly 93% found just once. Germline CDR1 reads MNHNS; CDR2 reads SASEGT. The CDR3 consists of 16 residues. Between the trimmed V and J ends, which lost 4 bases and 0 bases, there was a span of 16 bases. The sequence came from a young man in good health. Some clones in this sample may be carry-over from other donors' samples. Sequencing was performed on naive CD4+ T cells from PBMCs. The subset is: CD45RA+ positively selected. J is TRBJ2-7 and V is TRBV6-1, with D possibly being TRBD2 (6 bases). CDR3 in DNA: TGTGCCAGCAGTGTGACCTTCCTGGGAGGCTCCTACGAGCAGTACTTC. Its protein product is CASSVTFLGGSYEQYF.